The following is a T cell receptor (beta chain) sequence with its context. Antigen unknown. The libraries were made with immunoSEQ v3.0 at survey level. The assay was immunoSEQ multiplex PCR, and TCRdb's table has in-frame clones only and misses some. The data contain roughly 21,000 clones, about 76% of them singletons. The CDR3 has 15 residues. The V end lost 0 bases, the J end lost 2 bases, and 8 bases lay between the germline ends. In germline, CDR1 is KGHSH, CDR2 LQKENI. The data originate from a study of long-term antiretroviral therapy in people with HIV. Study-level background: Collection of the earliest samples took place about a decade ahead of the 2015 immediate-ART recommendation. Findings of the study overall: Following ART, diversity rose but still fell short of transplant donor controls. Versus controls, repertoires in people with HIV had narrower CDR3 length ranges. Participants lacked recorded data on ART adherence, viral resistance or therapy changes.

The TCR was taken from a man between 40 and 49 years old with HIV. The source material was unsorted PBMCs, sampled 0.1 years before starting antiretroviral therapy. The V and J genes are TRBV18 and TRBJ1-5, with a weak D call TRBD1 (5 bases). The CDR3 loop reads CASSPPSRGNQPQHF. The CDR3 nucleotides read TGTGCCAGCTCACCACCCAGCAGGGGCAATCAGCCCCAGCATTTT.